What follows are 25 T cell receptor beta chains derived from one specimen sequenced in a study of T-cell reconstitution after alpha-beta-depleted transplantation in children. Unique molecular identifiers were built into the TCRbeta library. TCRdb itself ran the PCR reads through MiXCR, one entry per CDR3 protein. The sample has 300,000 to 350,000 distinct CDR3 sequences; approximately 20% are singletons. The specimen was PBMCs, mostly from graft donor cells, collected 180 days after TCRalphabeta/CD19-depleted stem cell transplant. All receptors derive from a male patient under 18 who had a stem cell transplant for acute lymphoblastic leukemia, so the T cells may come from the graft donor.

There are a few counts of this clonotype. The gene calls are TRBV4-1 and TRBJ2-2; no definite D call. The CDR3 loop spans 12 amino acids. Germline V lookup: CDR1 MGHRA, CDR2 YSYEKL. V lost 1 base, J lost 8 bases, and 5 bases lay in between. CDR3 protein: CASSQVTGELFF. CDR3 nucleotide sequence: TGCGCCAGCAGCCAAGTAACGGGGGAGCTGTTTTTT.

This clonotype was counted only a few times. The chain is built from TRBV27 and TRBJ2-7; D might be TRBD1 (5 bases). The CDR3 is 15 amino acids. From germline, CDR1 is MNHEY and CDR2 SMNVEV (reference sequence). Trimming took off 6 bases at V and 4 bases at J, with 19 bases between the two ends. The CDR3 region is CASRYRSLKAYEQYF. For the CDR3, the DNA is TGTGCCAGCAGGTACAGGTCCCTTAAGGCGTACGAGCAGTACTTC.

This clonotype has at least ten counts. The chain links TRBV12-3 or TRBV12-4 to TRBJ1-2; D uncertain. The CDR3 length is 13 residues. V was pared by 3 bases and J by 7 bases, with 12 bases between. CDR3 sequence (DNA): TGTGCCAGCAGTTTTGGCCTTTTAGGTGGCTACACCTTC. This gives the protein CASSFGLLGGYTF.

This clonotype was counted between two and nine times. V is TRBV5-1 and J is TRBJ1-1; D gene ambiguous. The V and J ends lost 4 bases and 1 base respectively, with 11 bases between them. Germline lookup yields CDR1 SGHRS and CDR2 YFSETQ. CDR3 length: 14 amino acids. The DNA of the CDR3 is TGCGCCAGCAGCCGGGAGGCGGCGAACACTGAAGCTTTCTTT. Protein sequence: CASSREAANTEAFF. The whole variable domain, remainder taken from reference TRBV5-1 and TRBJ1-1, is KAGVTQTPRYLIKTRGQQVTLSCSPISGHRSVSWYQQTPGQGLQFLFEYFSETQRNKGNFPGRFSGRQFSNSRSEMNVSTLELGDSALYLCASSREAANTEAFFGQGTRLTVV.

This clonotype was detected a few times. The genes are TRBV5-1 and TRBJ2-7, with 9 bases identical to TRBD2. CDR1 and CDR2 from the germline V gene are SGHRS and YFSETQ. The CDR3 consists of 13 residues. After removal of 5 bases from V and 3 bases from J, the junction contained 3 bases not matched to a gene. CDR3 loop: CASRVAGVYEQYF. CDR3 DNA sequence: TGCGCCAGCAGGGTAGCGGGAGTCTACGAGCAGTACTTC. The full variable domain, its missing parts supplied by reference TRBV5-1 and TRBJ2-7, is KAGVTQTPRYLIKTRGQQVTLSCSPISGHRSVSWYQQTPGQGLQFLFEYFSETQRNKGNFPGRFSGRQFSNSRSEMNVSTLELGDSALYLCASRVAGVYEQYFGPGTRLTVT.

This sequence joins TRBV27 and TRBJ2-3; D possibly corresponds to TRBD2 (6 bases). CDR3 size: 13 residues. Germline V gives CDR1 MNHEY, CDR2 SMNVEV (reference sequence). V lost 6 bases and J lost 3, with 10 bases in between. The CDR3 DNA is TGTGCCAGCAGAGCGGGCGGGACAGATACGCAGTATTTT. It translates to CASRAGGTDTQYF.

The genes are TRBV7-2 and TRBJ2-3, with TRBD2 identical over 10 bases. The ends lost 2 bases at V and 0 bases at J; junction bases unmatched: 5. Germline values: CDR1 SGHTA, CDR2 FQGNSA. This CDR3 is built from 17 residues. The CDR3 loop is CASSLRGLADSTDTQYF. The CDR3 bases are TGTGCCAGCAGCTTAAGAGGACTAGCGGATAGCACAGATACGCAGTATTTT.

This clonotype was detected only a few times. This chain connects TRBV2 to TRBJ2-3; 7 nucleotides line up with TRBD2. The CDR3 has 14 residues. V lost 11 bases, J lost 1 base, and 9 bases stayed unmatched. Germline assignment: CDR1 SNHLY and CDR2 FYNNEI. CDR3 amino acids: CALGGEEGTDTQYF. DNA of the CDR3: TGTGCCCTGGGAGGGGAAGAGGGCACAGATACGCAGTATTTT.

The J gene is TRBJ2-1, the V gene TRBV10-3; the D gene is possibly TRBD2 (6 bases). CDR3 length equals 14 residues. The germline V gene encodes CDR1 ENHRY and CDR2 SYGVKD. The ends were cut back, 6 bases at V and 10 bases at J, with 19 bases in the middle. The CDR3 DNA sequence: TGTGCCATCAGCCCTAGCGTGAGCTTAGGGGAGCAGTTCTTC. This codes for CAISPSVSLGEQFF.

This clonotype was counted a few times. The J gene is TRBJ2-5, the V gene TRBV10-1; 10 bases map to TRBD1. The CDR3 consists of 17 residues. The germline CDR1 and CDR2 sequences are WNHNN and SYGVQD (reference sequence). With V trimmed by 7 bases and J by 5 bases, 16 bases remained unmatched. CDR3 nucleotide sequence: TGCGCCAGCACGGGACAGGGGACGGAGGGAGTGGGGGAGACCCAGTACTTC. Translating it yields CASTGQGTEGVGETQYF.

The chain carries TRBV18 and TRBJ2-7; 8 nucleotides match TRBD1. The CDR3 runs 15 residues. Germline CDR1 is KGHSH and CDR2 is LQKENI. V dropped 6 bases and J dropped 4; count of bases not matched to a gene: 11. CDR3 region: CASSPPGTGDYEQYF. The CDR3 nucleotides are TGTGCCAGCTCCCCCCCAGGGACAGGAGATTACGAGCAGTACTTC.

The count of this clonotype is one. This sequence joins TRBV7-2 and TRBJ1-3, with D possibly being TRBD1 (6 bases). CDR3 size: 15 residues. V lost 6 bases to trimming and J lost 4 bases, with 16 bases between them. Germline V gene lookup returns CDR1 SGHTA and CDR2 FQGNSA. Here the CDR3 reads CASRPRRGSGNTIYF. In DNA form, the CDR3 reads TGTGCCAGCAGGCCCAGGAGGGGGTCAGGAAACACCATATATTTT. The full variable domain, completed using reference TRBV7-2 and TRBJ1-3, is GAGVSQSPSNKVTEKGKDVELRCDPISGHTALYWYRQSLGQGLEFLIYFQGNSAPDKSGLPSDRFSAERTGGSVSTLTIQRTQQEDSAVYLCASRPRRGSGNTIYFGEGSWLTVV.

A few counts support this clonotype. This chain links TRBV7-9 with TRBJ1-2; D possibly corresponds to TRBD1 (6 bases). Germline assignment: CDR1 SEHNR and CDR2 FQNEAQ (reference sequence). The CDR3 loop spans 13 amino acids. Trimming took off 1 base at V and 8 bases at J, with 11 bases between the two ends. The CDR3 DNA sequence: TGTGCCAGCAGCTTAGACAGGGATCGCGGCTACACCTTC. It translates to CASSLDRDRGYTF.

The chain is built from TRBV5-1 and TRBJ2-1, with a weak D call TRBD1 (8 bases). V lost 4 bases to trimming and J lost 7 bases, with 18 bases between them. Germline V gives CDR1 SGHRS, CDR2 YFSETQ. The CDR3 sequence is 15 residues long. The CDR3 is CASSVTGGVRNEQFF. CDR3 coding DNA: TGCGCCAGCAGCGTCACAGGGGGGGTAAGGAATGAGCAGTTCTTC.

This clonotype was seen more than once but under ten times. The gene calls are TRBV12-3 or TRBV12-4 and TRBJ1-5; possibly TRBD1 for D (5 bases). V gave up 4 bases and J gave up 0 bases, with 16 bases separating them. CDR3 size: 17 residues. The CDR3 reads CASSSWGAPYSNQPQHF. CDR3 nucleotides: TGTGCCAGCAGTTCCTGGGGCGCCCCATATAGCAATCAGCCCCAGCATTTT.

In this sample, this clonotype turned up a few times. The chain employs TRBV5-1 and TRBJ2-1, with TRBD2 matching over 10 bases. V lost 3 bases to trimming and J lost 8 bases; unmatched junction nucleotides: 8. The CDR3 is 15 amino acids. CDR1 and CDR2 (germline): SGHRS, YFSETQ. CDR3 region: CASSSGLAVLDEQFF. CDR3 sequence (DNA): TGCGCCAGCAGCTCAGGACTAGCGGTCCTCGATGAGCAGTTCTTC.

The chain combines TRBV7-2 with TRBJ1-3; no definite D call. Germline V gene data show CDR1 as SGHTA and CDR2 as FQGNSA. V was cut by 6 bases and J by 2 bases, with 2 bases left in between. The length of the CDR3 is 11 residues. The CDR3 nucleotides read TGTGCCAGCAGTACTGGAAACACCATATATTTT. This translates into CASSTGNTIYF.

This chain joins TRBV12-3 or TRBV12-4 and TRBJ2-1, with D perhaps matching TRBD1 (5 bases). The CDR3 loop spans 15 amino acids. With 5 bases removed from V and 10 bases from J, the gap between germline ends came to 21 bases. The chain's CDR3 is CASSPWWTNESEQFF. CDR3 bases: TGTGCCAGCAGTCCCTGGTGGACAAACGAGAGCGAGCAGTTCTTC.

This clonotype was seen more than once but under ten times. This rearrangement joins TRBV11-2 to TRBJ2-1; the match to TRBD2 covers 12 bases. Germline CDR1 reads SGHAT; CDR2 reads FQNNGV. The V gene end was trimmed by 5 bases and the J gene end by 2 bases; junction bases not matched to a gene: 16. The CDR3 consists of 20 residues. CDR3 nucleotide sequence: TGTGCCAGCAGCAGCAGACTAGCGGGAGAAAAACCCTACCCCTACAATGAGCAGTTCTTC. Translated, it gives CASSSRLAGEKPYPYNEQFF. The full variable domain, rest sourced from reference TRBV11-2 and TRBJ2-1, is EAGVAQSPRYKIIEKRQSVAFWCNPISGHATLYWYQQILGQGPKLLIQFQNNGVVDDSQLPKDRFSAERLKGVDSTLKIQPAKLEDSAVYLCASSSRLAGEKPYPYNEQFFGPGTRLTVL.

This clonotype was seen at least ten times. The chain combines TRBV7-6 with TRBJ2-1; no definite D call. CDR3 length equals 12 residues. V was clipped by 2 bases and J by 9 bases, with 8 bases between them. Germline CDR1 reads SGHVS; CDR2 reads FNYEAQ. The CDR3 nucleotides read TGTGCCAGCAGCTTAAAAGAGGCTGAGCAGTTCTTC. Residues: CASSLKEAEQFF.

V is TRBV20-1 and J is TRBJ1-5; no clear D gene. The V gene's germline CDR1 is DFQATT and CDR2 SNEGSKA (reference sequence). The CDR3 length is 12 residues. The CDR3 loop reads CSAGPFNQPQHF. The DNA for the CDR3 is TGCAGCGCAGGCCCCTTCAATCAGCCCCAGCATTTT.

This clonotype has just a few counts. J is TRBJ2-3 and V is TRBV20-1, with D perhaps TRBD1 (5 bases). Germline V gives CDR1 DFQATT, CDR2 SNEGSKA (reference sequence). Between the trimmed V and J ends, which lost 0 bases and 1 base, there was a span of 8 bases. The CDR3 sequence is 14 residues long. The DNA of the CDR3 is TGCAGTGCTAGAGACGCCAGGGGCACAGATACGCAGTATTTT. Amino acid sequence: CSARDARGTDTQYF.

This clonotype was recorded at least ten times. The chain couples TRBV5-4 to TRBJ2-1; TRBD2 agrees at 8 bases. CDR1 SGHNT and CDR2 YYREEE come from the germline V gene (reference sequence). The CDR3 totals 14 residues. The V segment lost 4 bases and the J segment 6 bases; nucleotides outside the gene matches: 6. The CDR3 nucleotides read TGTGCCAGCAGCGCGGGGACTAGGCCCAATGAGCAGTTCTTC. The encoded protein is CASSAGTRPNEQFF.

This clonotype was found a few times. The genes are TRBV5-1 and TRBJ2-1, with D tentatively TRBD1 (6 bases). Trimming stripped 2 bases from V and 3 bases from J, with 18 bases between. Germline CDR1 and CDR2: SGHRS and YFSETQ. This CDR3 is built from 17 residues. This CDR3 is CASSFRRFGQNYNEQFF. In DNA form, the CDR3 reads TGCGCCAGCAGCTTCCGGAGGTTCGGACAGAACTACAATGAGCAGTTCTTC.

V gene TRBV9 combines with J gene TRBJ2-3; D is ambiguous. Trimming took 0 bases from V and 3 from J, leaving 2 bases between them. Germline assignment: CDR1 SGDLS and CDR2 YYNGEE. CDR3 length equals 12 residues. DNA for the CDR3: TGTGCCAGCAGCGTAGAAACAGATACGCAGTATTTT. It encodes CASSVETDTQYF.